These T cell receptor beta chains were read from a single sample in a study of CD8 T cells in Susac syndrome. TCRdb itself ran the immunoSEQ multiplex PCR reads through MiXCR, one entry per CDR3 protein. The sample lists fewer than 80,000 distinct CDR3 sequences, approximately 94% occurring once. The sample consisted of CD8+ T cells from PBMCs. These TCRs come from a human donor with Susac syndrome. Both conserved end residues are part of each CDR3. D genes are given only for firm matches. Clone size, where shown, is once, few, many, or a class for clones that have expanded.

j_call,clone_size,d_call,v_call,cdr3_aa,cdr3_nt
TRBJ1-5,few,.,TRBV27,CASSLVRNQPQHF,TGTGCCAGCAGTTTGGTGAGAAATCAGCCCCAGCATTTT
TRBJ2-3,.,.,TRBV19,CASFSGGTDTQYF,TGTGCCAGTTTCTCAGGGGGCACAGATACGCAGTATTTT
TRBJ2-5,.,TRBD1,TRBV9,CASSVDQGAGETQYF,TGTGCCAGCAGCGTAGATCAGGGGGCGGGAGAGACCCAGTACTTC
TRBJ1-2,.,TRBD1,TRBV29-1,CSIRDRDVYGYTF,TGCAGCATCCGGGACAGGGATGTCTATGGCTACACCTTC
TRBJ2-7,.,TRBD2,TRBV7-9,CASSLGAGALYEQYF,TGTGCCAGCAGCTTAGGAGCGGGGGCCCTGTACGAGCAGTACTTC
TRBJ2-3,.,.,TRBV5-1,CASSTGPLTDTQYF,TGCGCCAGCAGCACCGGACCTCTCACAGATACGCAGTATTTT
TRBJ2-7,.,.,TRBV27,CASSDVGGQGQYF,TGTGCCAGCAGTGATGTCGGGGGGCAGGGTCAGTACTTC
TRBJ1-1,.,TRBD1,TRBV7-9,CASSLPPTGGTEAFF,TGTGCCAGCAGCTTACCACCGACAGGGGGGACTGAAGCTTTCTTT
TRBJ2-3,.,TRBD2,TRBV27,CASSPLERGASTDTQYF,TGTGCCAGCAGTCCGCTAGAGCGGGGGGCTAGCACAGATACGCAGTATTTT
TRBJ1-5,once,TRBD1,TRBV27,CASSSLTGNQPQHF,TGTGCCAGCAGTTCTCTGACAGGGAATCAGCCCCAGCATTTT
TRBJ2-1,.,.,TRBV6-4,CASSDSKWGGSNEQFF,TGTGCCAGCAGTGACTCGAAGTGGGGGGGCTCCAATGAGCAGTTCTTC
TRBJ2-4,.,.,TRBV7-8,CASSLVHWDRVDVQYF,TGTGCCAGCAGCCTCGTACACTGGGACCGCGTGGACGTTCAGTACTTC
TRBJ1-5,.,.,TRBV19,CASRLTGQPQHF,TGTGCCAGTAGGCTTACGGGTCAGCCCCAGCATTTT
TRBJ2-2,.,TRBD1,TRBV7-9,CASSSKTRGRYTGELFF,TGTGCCAGCAGCTCCAAGACCAGGGGGCGGTACACCGGGGAGCTGTTTTTT
TRBJ2-5,.,.,TRBV5-6,CASRGKGEETQYF,TGTGCCAGCAGGGGAAAAGGGGAAGAGACCCAGTACTTC
TRBJ2-7,.,.,TRBV11-2,CASSERPIEYEQYF,TGTGCCAGCAGCGAACGACCGATTGAGTACGAGCAGTACTTC
TRBJ2-5,.,.,TRBV19,CASSIGGGLRETQYF,TGTGCCAGTAGTATAGGAGGAGGGTTGCGGGAGACCCAGTACTTC
TRBJ2-3,once,.,TRBV15,CATSRDPIGLPTDTQYF,TGTGCCACCAGCAGAGACCCCATAGGGCTACCCACAGATACGCAGTATTTT
TRBJ1-6,.,TRBD1,TRBV5-6,CASSDRGSSPLHF,TGTGCCAGCAGCGACAGGGGGTCATCACCCCTCCACTTT
TRBJ2-1,.,.,TRBV12-3/TRBV12-4,CASRGGPNNEQFF,TGTGCCAGCAGGGGGGGACCTAACAATGAGCAGTTCTTC
TRBJ1-2,.,.,TRBV30,CAWVGDRANYGYTF,TGTGCCTGGGTCGGGGACCGCGCTAACTATGGCTACACCTTC
TRBJ1-2,.,TRBD1,TRBV6-5,CASSTPGQARRYGYTF,TGTGCCAGCAGTACTCCGGGACAGGCCCGACGATATGGCTACACCTTC
TRBJ2-7,.,.,TRBV28,CASSPGGDSSYEQYF,TGTGCCAGCAGTCCAGGGGGGGACAGCTCCTACGAGCAGTACTTC
TRBJ2-5,.,TRBD1,TRBV7-9,CASSRPGQTETQYF,TGTGCCAGCAGTCGCCCGGGACAGACAGAGACCCAGTACTTC
TRBJ1-2,.,.,TRBV7-9,CASSLVSGGREAAYTF,TGTGCCAGCAGCTTAGTATCTGGGGGCAGAGAGGCTGCCTACACCTTC
TRBJ2-3,.,.,TRBV6-2/TRBV6-3,CASSLYVPDASDTQYF,TGTGCCAGCAGTTTATACGTACCGGATGCCAGTGATACGCAGTATTTT
TRBJ2-7,.,.,TRBV9,CASGAGSEQYF,TGTGCCAGTGGGGCCGGGAGCGAGCAGTACTTC
TRBJ2-1,.,TRBD1,TRBV30,CAQFRGLEGNEQFF,TGTGCCCAGTTCAGGGGGCTGGAGGGGAATGAGCAGTTCTTC
TRBJ1-2,.,.,TRBV27,CASSLSVGYGYTF,TGTGCCAGCAGTTTATCGGTTGGGTATGGCTACACCTTC
TRBJ2-3,.,TRBD2,TRBV18,CASSPRMISGGASTDTQYF,TGTGCCAGCTCACCACGGATGATTAGCGGGGGTGCAAGCACAGATACGCAGTATTTT
TRBJ2-7,.,.,TRBV12-3/TRBV12-4,CASSTKTYEQYF,TGTGCCAGCAGCACAAAGACCTACGAGCAGTACTTC
TRBJ1-5,.,TRBD1,TRBV7-2,CASSLNRGPTSQPQHF,TGTGCCAGCAGCCTCAACAGGGGACCAACTAGTCAGCCCCAGCATTTT
TRBJ2-1,.,.,TRBV29-1,CSVRAGGGPENEQFF,TGCAGCGTTCGGGCTGGGGGGGGGCCGGAGAATGAGCAGTTCTTC
TRBJ2-5,.,.,TRBV4-1,CASSQVEGIQETQYF,TGCGCCAGCAGCCAAGTGGAGGGGATCCAAGAGACCCAGTACTTC
TRBJ1-2,.,.,TRBV6-5,CASSYIARGEQRYGYTF,TGTGCCAGCAGTTATATTGCCCGCGGAGAACAACGCTATGGCTACACCTTC
TRBJ2-3,.,.,TRBV28,CASKGPWDTDTQYF,TGTGCCAGCAAAGGACCTTGGGACACAGATACGCAGTATTTT
TRBJ2-1,.,TRBD2,TRBV7-9,CASSAGLTEQFF,TGTGCCAGCAGCGCGGGACTAACTGAGCAGTTCTTC
TRBJ2-7,.,TRBD1,TRBV7-8,CASSASGQGPYEQYF,TGTGCCAGCAGCGCTTCGGGACAGGGTCCCTACGAGCAGTACTTC
TRBJ2-2,few,.,TRBV19,CASSLASAGELFF,TGTGCCTCATCCCTAGCGTCAGCCGGGGAGCTGTTTTTT
TRBJ2-7,once,TRBD1,TRBV3-1,CASSHRGNDEQYF,TGTGCCAGCAGCCACAGGGGGAACGACGAGCAGTACTTC
TRBJ2-6,.,.,TRBV20-1,CSARGDGLSGANVLTF,TGCAGTGCTAGAGGGGACGGCCTCTCTGGGGCCAACGTCCTGACTTTC
TRBJ2-7,.,.,TRBV7-6,CASSPRSREQYF,TGTGCCAGCAGCCCACGCTCTAGAGAGCAGTACTTC
TRBJ1-6,.,TRBD1,TRBV12-3/TRBV12-4,CASTRGGQSSYNSPLHF,TGTGCCAGCACCCGAGGGGGACAGAGCTCCTATAATTCACCCCTCCACTTT
TRBJ1-1,.,.,TRBV29-1,CSVEPGNTEAFF,TGCAGCGTTGAACCCGGGAACACTGAAGCTTTCTTT
TRBJ1-4,.,.,TRBV28,CASSFGGYPNEKLFF,TGTGCCAGCAGTTTCGGCGGGTATCCTAATGAAAAACTGTTTTTT
TRBJ1-1,.,.,TRBV16,CASGWVGNTEAFF,TGTGCCAGCGGTTGGGTGGGGAACACTGAAGCTTTCTTT
TRBJ1-2,.,.,TRBV29-1,CSVAQTYGYTF,TGCAGCGTTGCACAGACCTATGGCTACACCTTC
TRBJ2-6,.,.,TRBV13,CASSLNPQNGANVLTF,TGTGCCAGCAGCCTAAATCCCCAGAACGGGGCCAACGTCCTGACTTTC
TRBJ2-1,.,TRBD1,TRBV12-3/TRBV12-4,CASGDSKGMCF,TGTGCCAGCGGGGACAGCAAAGGAATGTGCTTC
TRBJ1-2,.,TRBD1,TRBV20-1,CSAGDQGAAGYTF,TGCAGTGCTGGGGACCAGGGGGCCGCGGGCTACACCTTC
TRBJ2-2,.,.,TRBV20-1,CSARPWGGSNTGELFF,TGCAGTGCTAGGCCCTGGGGCGGAAGTAACACCGGGGAGCTGTTTTTT
TRBJ1-1,.,.,TRBV27,CASSQKRDTEAFF,TGTGCCAGCAGTCAAAAAAGGGACACTGAAGCTTTCTTT
TRBJ1-4,.,.,TRBV20-1,CSARDLLRGDGTNEKLFF,TGCAGTGCTAGAGATCTCTTAAGAGGGGACGGAACTAATGAAAAACTGTTTTTT